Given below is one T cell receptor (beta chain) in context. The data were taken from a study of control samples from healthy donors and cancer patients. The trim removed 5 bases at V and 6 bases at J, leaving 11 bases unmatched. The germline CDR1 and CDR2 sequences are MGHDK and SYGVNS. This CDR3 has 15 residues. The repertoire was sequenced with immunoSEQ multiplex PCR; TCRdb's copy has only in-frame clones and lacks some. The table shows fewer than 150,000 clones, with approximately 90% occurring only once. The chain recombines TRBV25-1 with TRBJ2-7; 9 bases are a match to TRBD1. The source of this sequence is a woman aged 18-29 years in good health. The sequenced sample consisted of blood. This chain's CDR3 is CASSPLGQGQIEQYF. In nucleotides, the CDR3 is TGTGCCAGCAGTCCCTTGGGACAGGGTCAAATCGAGCAGTACTTC.